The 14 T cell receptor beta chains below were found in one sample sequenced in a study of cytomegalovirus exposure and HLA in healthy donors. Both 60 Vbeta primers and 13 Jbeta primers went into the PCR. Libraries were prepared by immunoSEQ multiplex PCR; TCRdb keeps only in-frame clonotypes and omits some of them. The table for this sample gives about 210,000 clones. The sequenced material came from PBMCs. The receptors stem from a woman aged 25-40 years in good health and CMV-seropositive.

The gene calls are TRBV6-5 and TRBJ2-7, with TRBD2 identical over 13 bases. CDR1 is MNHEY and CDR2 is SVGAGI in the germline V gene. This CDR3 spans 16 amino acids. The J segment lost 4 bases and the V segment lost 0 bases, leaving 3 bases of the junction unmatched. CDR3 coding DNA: TGTGCCAGCAGTTACTCGGTGACTAGCGGGAGGTACGAGCAGTACTTC. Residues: CASSYSVTSGRYEQYF.

CDR3 nucleotides: TGTGCCAGCAGTTTATTGCGAGAGACCCAGTACTTC. As protein: CASSLLRETQYF. The chain is built from TRBV28 and TRBJ2-5; D is undetermined. Germline values: CDR1 MDHEN, CDR2 SYDVKM. The V gene lost 1 base and the J gene lost 4 bases, with 4 bases spanning the gap. This CDR3 is 12 amino acids long.

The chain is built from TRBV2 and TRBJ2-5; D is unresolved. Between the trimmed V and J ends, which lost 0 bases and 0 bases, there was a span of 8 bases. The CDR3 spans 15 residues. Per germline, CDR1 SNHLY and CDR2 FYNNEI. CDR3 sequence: CASSEATAYQETQYF. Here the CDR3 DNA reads TGTGCCAGCAGTGAAGCGACTGCGTACCAAGAGACCCAGTACTTC.

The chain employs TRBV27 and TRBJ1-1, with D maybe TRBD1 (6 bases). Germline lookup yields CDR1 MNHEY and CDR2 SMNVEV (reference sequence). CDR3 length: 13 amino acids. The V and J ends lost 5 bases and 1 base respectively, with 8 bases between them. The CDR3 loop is CASSDRRNTEAFF. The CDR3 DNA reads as TGTGCCAGCAGTGACAGGAGGAACACTGAAGCTTTCTTT.

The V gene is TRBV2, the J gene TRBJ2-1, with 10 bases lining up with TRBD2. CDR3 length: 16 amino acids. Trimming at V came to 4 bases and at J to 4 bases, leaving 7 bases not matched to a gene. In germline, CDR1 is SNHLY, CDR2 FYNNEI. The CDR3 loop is CASSGGLAGAYNEQFF. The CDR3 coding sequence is TGTGCCAGCAGTGGTGGGCTAGCGGGGGCTTACAATGAGCAGTTCTTC.

The CDR3 loop is CASSPNLAGGLTDTQYF. CDR3 coding DNA: TGTGCCAGCAGCCCCAATTTGGCGGGGGGTCTCACAGATACGCAGTATTTT. This sequence joins TRBV7-7 and TRBJ2-3; 8 bases agree with TRBD2. The CDR3 has 17 residues. Germline-derived CDR1 and CDR2 are SSHAT and FNYEAQ (reference sequence). With V trimmed by 5 bases and J by 2 bases, 12 bases remained unmatched.

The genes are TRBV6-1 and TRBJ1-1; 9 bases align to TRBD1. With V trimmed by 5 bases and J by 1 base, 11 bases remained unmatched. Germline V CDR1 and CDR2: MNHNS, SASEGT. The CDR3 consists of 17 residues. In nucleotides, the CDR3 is TGTGCCAGCAGTAAAGACCCTCGGACAGGGGCGAACACTGAAGCTTTCTTT. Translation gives CASSKDPRTGANTEAFF.

Here the CDR3 DNA reads TGTGCCAGCGCTTTTGGAGGGGGGGACTATGGCTACACCTTC. It is translated as CASAFGGGDYGYTF. The V call is TRBV27, the J call TRBJ1-2; maybe TRBD1 (6 bases). Germline V gene lookup returns CDR1 MNHEY and CDR2 SMNVEV (reference sequence). The CDR3 length is 14 residues. The ends were cut back, 8 bases at V and 3 bases at J, with 16 bases in the middle.

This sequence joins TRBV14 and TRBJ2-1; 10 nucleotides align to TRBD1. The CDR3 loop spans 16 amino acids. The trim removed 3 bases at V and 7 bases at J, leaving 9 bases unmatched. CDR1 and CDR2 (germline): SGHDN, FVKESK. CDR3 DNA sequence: TGTGCCAGCAGCCACTGGGGACAGGGGTCCGGGAATGAGCAGTTCTTC. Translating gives CASSHWGQGSGNEQFF.

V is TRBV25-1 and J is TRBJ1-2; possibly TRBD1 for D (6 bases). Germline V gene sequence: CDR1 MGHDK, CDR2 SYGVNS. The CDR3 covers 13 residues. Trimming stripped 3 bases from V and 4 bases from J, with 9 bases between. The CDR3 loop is CASSDQGSYGYTF. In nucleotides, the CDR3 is TGTGCCAGCAGTGACCAGGGGAGCTATGGCTACACCTTC.

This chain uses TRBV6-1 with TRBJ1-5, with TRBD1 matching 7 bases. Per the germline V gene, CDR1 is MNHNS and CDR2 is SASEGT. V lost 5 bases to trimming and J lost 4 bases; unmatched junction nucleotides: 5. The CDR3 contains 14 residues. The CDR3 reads CASSTQGSNQPQHF. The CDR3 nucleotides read TGTGCCAGCAGTACACAGGGGTCGAATCAGCCCCAGCATTTT.

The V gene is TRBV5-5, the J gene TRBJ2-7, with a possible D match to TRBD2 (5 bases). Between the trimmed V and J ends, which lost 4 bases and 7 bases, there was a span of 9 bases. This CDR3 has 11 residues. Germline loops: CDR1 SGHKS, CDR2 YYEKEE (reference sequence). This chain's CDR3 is CASSRETEQYF. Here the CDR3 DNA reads TGTGCCAGCAGCAGGGAGACGGAGCAGTACTTC. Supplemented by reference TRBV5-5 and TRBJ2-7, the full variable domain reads DAGVTQSPTHLIKTRGQQVTLRCSPISGHKSVSWYQQVLGQGPQFIFQYYEKEERGRGNFPDRFSARQFPNYSSELNVNALLLGDSALYLCASSRETEQYFGPGTRLTVT.

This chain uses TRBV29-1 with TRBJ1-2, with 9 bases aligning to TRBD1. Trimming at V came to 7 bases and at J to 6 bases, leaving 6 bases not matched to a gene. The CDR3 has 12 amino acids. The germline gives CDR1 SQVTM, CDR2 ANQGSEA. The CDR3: CSAEGTGHGYTF. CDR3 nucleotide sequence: TGCAGCGCCGAAGGGACAGGGCATGGCTACACCTTC.

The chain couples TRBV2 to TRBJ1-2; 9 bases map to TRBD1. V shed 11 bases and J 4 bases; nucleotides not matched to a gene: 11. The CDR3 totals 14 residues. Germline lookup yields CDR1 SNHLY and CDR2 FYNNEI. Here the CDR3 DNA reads TGTGCCCGAATCCACTCGACAGGGGGCTATGGCTACACCTTC. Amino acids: CARIHSTGGYGYTF.